This T cell receptor beta chain was identified during a study of control samples from healthy donors and cancer patients. Profiling relied on immunoSEQ multiplex PCR, and the TCRdb table lists in-frame clones only, not all of them. The sample includes 150,000 to 200,000 clones, around 88% of them seen just once. The CDR3 covers 14 residues. Per the germline V gene, CDR1 is SNHLY and CDR2 is FYNNEI. The V end lost 6 bases, the J end lost 1 base, and 10 bases lay between the germline ends. The specimen was blood. The chain recombines TRBV2 with TRBJ2-1, with D possibly matching TRBD1 (6 bases). This clonotype was sampled from a man between 18 and 35 years old in good health. Here the CDR3 reads CASSRDTSYNEQFF. The CDR3 DNA follows: TGTGCCAGCAGCCGGGACACATCCTACAATGAGCAGTTCTTC.